Below are 14 T cell receptor beta chains sequenced from a single sample in a study of T cells in Graves' hyperthyroidism and ophthalmopathy. Authors of the study amplified TCR beta CDR3 regions from RNA transcripts. The TCR CDR3 was amplified in a first-round RT-PCR using the HTBI primer set. One entry per CDR3 protein, called by TCRdb with MiXCR from the multiplex PCR reads. The sample shows 490,000 or so distinct CDR3 sequences, about 46% of them seen only once. The sequenced sample was peripheral blood or thyroid tissue (not recorded which). The receptor set was obtained from an adult woman with Graves' disease, either hyperthyroidism or ophthalmopathy (not recorded which).

This clonotype was picked up a small number of times. This may be a read error: a much more frequent sequence differs by one nucleotide. The chain is built from TRBV20-1 and TRBJ1-2; 8 bases are shared with TRBD1. The CDR3 contains 13 residues. V lost 7 bases and J lost 0; bases outside the gene matches: 4. Germline CDR1 reads DFQATT; CDR2 reads SNEGSKA (reference sequence). CDR3 amino acids: CSGPTGANYGYTF. CDR3 bases: TGCAGTGGGCCGACAGGGGCTAACTATGGCTACACCTTC.

CDR3 in amino acids: CASSPNGEGIEQYF. DNA for the CDR3: TGTGCCAGCAGCCCTAACGGGGAAGGCATCGAGCAGTACTTC. This chain uses TRBV7-9 with TRBJ2-7; TRBD2 is a possible D gene (5 bases). Germline-derived CDR1 and CDR2 are SEHNR and FQNEAQ (reference sequence). V shed 5 bases and J shed 6 bases, with 17 bases lying between them. CDR3 length equals 14 residues.

This clonotype was counted only a few times. V is TRBV10-3 and J is TRBJ2-7; TRBD2 matches at 9 bases. The length of the CDR3 is 17 residues. Germline V gene sequence: CDR1 ENHRY, CDR2 SYGVKD. V shed 2 bases, J shed 0 bases, and the junction held 8 bases outside the gene matches. CDR3 amino acids: CAISEGLAGQSSYEQYF. The CDR3 coding sequence is TGTGCCATCAGTGAGGGGCTAGCGGGGCAGAGCTCCTACGAGCAGTACTTC.

The V gene is TRBV12-5, the J gene TRBJ2-6; TRBD1 matches at 7 bases. V was pared by 5 bases and J by 0 bases, with 10 bases of the junction left unmatched. This CDR3 has 18 residues. The germline V gene has CDR1 LGHNT and CDR2 FRNRAP. CDR3 in amino acids: CASGPKGGLSSGANVLTF. The DNA of the CDR3 is TGTGCTAGTGGTCCGAAAGGGGGCCTAAGCTCTGGGGCCAACGTCCTGACTTTC.

The sample holds many counts of this clonotype. The chain combines TRBV7-2 with TRBJ2-5; 13 nucleotides align to TRBD2. V lost 1 base to trimming and J lost 3 bases; unmatched junction nucleotides: 8. Germline V gene data show CDR1 as SGHTA and CDR2 as FQGNSA. The CDR3 runs to 18 residues. For the CDR3, the DNA is TGTGCCAGCAGCTTAGAGGGAGGGGGGACTAGCGGGAAAGAGACCCAGTACTTC. Protein: CASSLEGGGTSGKETQYF.

This clonotype occurred many times. The V and J genes are TRBV2 and TRBJ2-5; 9 positions agree with TRBD1. This CDR3 comprises 16 residues. Per the germline V gene, CDR1 is SNHLY and CDR2 is FYNNEI. Trimming removed 3 bases from V and 2 bases from J; junction bases left unmatched: 7. CDR3 DNA: TGTGCCAGCAGTGATATGAACAGGGGGCTTCAAGAGACCCAGTACTTC. This codes for CASSDMNRGLQETQYF.

This clonotype was counted once. The chain links TRBV20-1 to TRBJ1-3; D unclear. This CDR3 contains 11 residues. Trimming left V 4 bases short and J 4 bases short, with 5 bases between. The germline gives CDR1 DFQATT, CDR2 SNEGSKA (reference sequence). DNA for the CDR3: TGCAGTGCTATGGGCGGAAACACCATATATTTT. This encodes CSAMGGNTIYF.

CDR3 residues: CASSYGSDMNNQPQHF. The CDR3 DNA reads as TGTGCCAGCAGTTACGGGTCCGACATGAACAATCAGCCCCAGCATTTT. This rearrangement joins TRBV6-5 to TRBJ1-5; D unresolved. The V end lost 2 bases, the J end lost 3 bases, and 14 bases lay between the germline ends. Germline CDR1 reads MNHEY; CDR2 reads SVGAGI. The CDR3 is made up of 16 amino acids.

The chain is built from TRBV2 and TRBJ1-1; no reliable D call. Trimming left V 2 bases short and J 2 bases short, with 15 bases between. CDR3 size: 16 residues. Per germline, CDR1 SNHLY and CDR2 FYNNEI. This CDR3 is CASSETHGPGNTEAFF. DNA for the CDR3: TGTGCCAGCAGTGAAACTCATGGCCCTGGAAACACTGAAGCTTTCTTT.

This clonotype occurred a few times. The J gene is TRBJ2-7, the V gene TRBV7-8; 8 nucleotides align to TRBD1. Germline values: CDR1 SGHVS, CDR2 FQNEAQ. CDR3 length equals 14 residues. J was trimmed by 0 bases and V by 8 bases; bases with no gene match: 6. CDR3 loop: CASSGDRGSYEQYF. The CDR3 DNA reads as TGTGCCAGCTCTGGCGACAGGGGCTCCTACGAGCAGTACTTC.

V usage is TRBV7-9 and J usage is TRBJ2-5; no definite D call. Germline loops: CDR1 SEHNR, CDR2 FQNEAQ (reference sequence). The V end lost 5 bases, the J end lost 5 bases, and 15 bases lay between the germline ends. The CDR3 contains 14 residues. The CDR3 nucleotides are TGTGCCAGCAGCCAAGTAAATGAGTGGGAGACCCAGTACTTC. It translates to CASSQVNEWETQYF. Full variable domain (outside the CDR3, taken from reference TRBV7-9 and TRBJ2-5): DTGVSQNPRHKITKRGQNVTFRCDPISEHNRLYWYRQTLGQGPEFLTYFQNEAQLEKSRLLSDRFSAERPKGSFSTLEIQRTEQGDSAMYLCASSQVNEWETQYFGPGTRLLVL.

A remark on this clonotype: A read error may produce the germline difference seen at one junction end. The chain employs TRBV7-9 and TRBJ2-5; 11 nucleotides line up with TRBD2. In germline, CDR1 is SEHNR, CDR2 FQNEAQ (reference sequence). The CDR3 spans 20 residues. The CDR3 loop is CAGSLDRRGLGTSGQETQYF. CDR3 coding DNA: TGTGCCGGCAGCTTAGACCGTAGGGGGCTTGGGACTAGCGGACAAGAGACCCAGTACTTC.

This clonotype was detected many times. V and J are TRBV9 and TRBJ2-2, with D unclear. V was clipped by 5 bases and J by 6 bases, with 5 bases between them. Germline loops: CDR1 SGDLS, CDR2 YYNGEE. CDR3 length: 11 residues. CDR3 amino acids: CASSVAGELFF. Here the CDR3 DNA reads TGTGCCAGCAGTGTGGCCGGGGAGCTGTTTTTT.

This clonotype was counted many times. V usage is TRBV6-6 and J usage is TRBJ1-1; weak D call: TRBD1 (6 bases). Per germline, CDR1 MNHNY and CDR2 SVGAGI (reference sequence). The CDR3 sequence is 15 residues long. V was pared by 2 bases and J by 3 bases, with 13 bases between. CDR3 region: CASSYGGGADTEAFF. For the CDR3, the DNA is TGTGCCAGCAGTTACGGGGGGGGCGCGGACACTGAAGCTTTCTTT.